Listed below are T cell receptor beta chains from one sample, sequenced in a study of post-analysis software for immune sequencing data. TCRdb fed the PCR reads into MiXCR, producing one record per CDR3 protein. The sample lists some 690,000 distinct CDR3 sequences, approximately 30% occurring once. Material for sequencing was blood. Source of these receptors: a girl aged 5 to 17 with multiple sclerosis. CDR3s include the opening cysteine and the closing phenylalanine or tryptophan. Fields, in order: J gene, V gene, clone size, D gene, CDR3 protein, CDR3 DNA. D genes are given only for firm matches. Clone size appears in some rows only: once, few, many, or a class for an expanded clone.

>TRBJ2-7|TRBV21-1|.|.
CASSKGDYEQYF
TGTGCCAGCAGCAAGGGCGATTACGAGCAGTACTTC
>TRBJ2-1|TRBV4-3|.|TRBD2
CASSKTSGFNEQFF
TGCGCCAGCAGCAAGACTAGCGGGTTCAATGAGCAGTTCTTC
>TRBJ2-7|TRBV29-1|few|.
CSVGITGPHEQYF
TGCAGCGTTGGGATAACAGGACCCCATGAGCAGTACTTC
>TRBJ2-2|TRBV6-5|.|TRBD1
CASSFRTGVATGELFF
TGTGCCAGCAGTTTCCGGACAGGGGTAGCCACCGGGGAGCTGTTTTTT
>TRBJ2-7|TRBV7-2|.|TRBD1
CASSFRDRGTYEQYF
TGTGCCAGCAGCTTCCGGGACAGGGGGACCTACGAGCAGTACTTC
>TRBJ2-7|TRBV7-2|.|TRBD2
CASTNQVSGTPYEQYF
TGTGCCAGCACCAATCAGGTTAGCGGGACACCCTACGAGCAGTACTTC
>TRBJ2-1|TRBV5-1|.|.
CASSLAVGTHNEQFF
TGCGCCAGCAGCTTGGCGGTAGGGACTCACAATGAGCAGTTCTTC
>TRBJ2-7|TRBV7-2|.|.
CASSLGAAGSSYEQYF
TGTGCCAGCAGCCTAGGCGCGGCTGGGAGCTCCTACGAGCAGTACTTC
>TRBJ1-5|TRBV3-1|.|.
CASSHSHRGNQPQHF
TGTGCCAGCAGCCACAGTCACAGGGGCAATCAGCCCCAGCATTTT
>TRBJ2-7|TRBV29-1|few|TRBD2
CSVDTSGSSYEQYF
TGCAGCGTGGATACTAGCGGGAGTTCCTACGAGCAGTACTTC
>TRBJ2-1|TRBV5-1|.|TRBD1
CASRYGQGPYNGQFF
TGCGCCAGCAGATACGGACAGGGACCCTACAATGGGCAGTTCTTC
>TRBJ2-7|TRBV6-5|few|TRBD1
CASSYSGQGFPYEQYF
TGTGCCAGCAGTTACTCGGGACAGGGGTTCCCCTACGAGCAGTACTTC
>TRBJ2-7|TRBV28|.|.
CASSQGILTYEQYF
TGTGCCAGCAGCCAGGGGATCTTAACCTACGAGCAGTACTTC
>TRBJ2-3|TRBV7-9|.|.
CACSLLVSDSDTQYF
TGTGCCTGCAGCTTACTCGTTTCAGATTCAGATACGCAGTATTTT
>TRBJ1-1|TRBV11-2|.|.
CASTPVTRGAGEAFF
TGTGCCAGCACCCCAGTGACTCGGGGGGCTGGTGAAGCTTTCTTT
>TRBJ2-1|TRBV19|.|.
CASSSVVEQFF
TGTGCCAGTAGTAGCGTAGTAGAGCAGTTCTTC
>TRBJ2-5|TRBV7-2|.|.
CANSLAQRFGETQYF
TGTGCCAACAGCTTAGCGCAGCGGTTCGGAGAGACCCAGTACTTC
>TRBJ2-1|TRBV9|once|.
CASSIYPEGNERFF
TGTGCCAGCAGCATATACCCTGAGGGGAATGAGCGGTTCTTC
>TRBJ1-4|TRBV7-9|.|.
CASSSTDGNEKLFF
TGTGCCAGCAGCTCTACCGACGGGAATGAAAAACTGTTTTTT
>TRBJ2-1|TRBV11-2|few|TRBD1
CASSPTQGAIGSEQFF
TGTGCCAGCAGCCCAACCCAGGGGGCGATTGGGAGTGAGCAGTTCTTC
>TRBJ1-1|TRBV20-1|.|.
CSASETFRAFF
TGCAGTGCTAGTGAGACGTTCCGAGCTTTCTTT
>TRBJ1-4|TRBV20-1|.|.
CSARDHVAAFEKLFF
TGCAGTGCTAGAGATCACGTCGCTGCGTTTGAAAAACTGTTTTTT
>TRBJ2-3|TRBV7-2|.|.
CASSLGASTTDTRYF
TGTGCCAGCAGCTTAGGGGCCAGTACCACAGATACGCGGTATTTT
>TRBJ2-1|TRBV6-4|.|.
CASSDNGGPGDEQFF
TGTGCCAGCAGTGACAATGGGGGTCCCGGGGATGAGCAGTTCTTC
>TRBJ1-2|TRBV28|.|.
CASSRSPDTAYTF
TGTGCCAGCAGTCGCTCCCCGGACACTGCCTACACCTTC